Following are 4 T cell receptor beta chains from one sample sequenced in a study of OX40 agonist ivuxolimab in advanced cancers. This table comes from immunoSEQ multiplex PCR, and its TCRdb copy is limited to in-frame clones, with some not included. This sample yields 55,000 to 85,000 clones, of which about 90% are seen a single time; about 1.3% belongs to the top ten. This material consisted of CD4+ or CD8+ T cells sorted from blood, taken in a trial of the OX40 agonist ivuxolimab. These receptor sequences come from an adult with an advanced solid tumor such as melanoma, head and neck, liver or kidney cancer.

V is TRBV10-2 and J is TRBJ1-4, with a tentative D call TRBD1 (5 bases). Trimming left V 6 bases short and J 3 bases short, with 11 bases between. Germline values: CDR1 WSHSY, CDR2 SAAADI. This CDR3 comprises 14 residues. The DNA for the CDR3 is TGCGCCAGCAGCCGGGGACGGGCTAATGAAAAACTGTTTTTT. The encoded protein is CASSRGRANEKLFF.

The gene calls are TRBV5-4 and TRBJ1-6, with 7 bases lining up with TRBD1. The trim removed 2 bases at V and 10 bases at J, leaving 6 bases unmatched. The CDR3 has 14 residues. Germline V gives CDR1 SGHNT, CDR2 YYREEE (reference sequence). The CDR3 DNA is TGTGCCAGCAGCTTAAAGGGGGCCACCTCACCCCTCCACTTT. It translates to CASSLKGATSPLHF.

The chain recombines TRBV2 with TRBJ2-7; TRBD1 aligns across 8 bases. The CDR3 contains 13 residues. The germline V gene has CDR1 SNHLY and CDR2 FYNNEI. V shed 7 bases and J 7 bases; nucleotides not matched to a gene: 9. The CDR3 nucleotides read TGTGCCAGCAAGGGTCAGGGGGCTCGGGAGCAGTACTTC. The encoded protein is CASKGQGAREQYF.

The CDR3 DNA follows: TGTGCCAGCCGAGAGAATGAGCAGTTCTTC. This codes for CASRENEQFF. The rearrangement links TRBV18 to TRBJ2-1; no clear D gene. Deletions cut 8 bases from V and 7 bases from J, with 6 bases between. CDR1 KGHSH and CDR2 LQKENI come from the germline V gene. The CDR3 has 10 amino acids.